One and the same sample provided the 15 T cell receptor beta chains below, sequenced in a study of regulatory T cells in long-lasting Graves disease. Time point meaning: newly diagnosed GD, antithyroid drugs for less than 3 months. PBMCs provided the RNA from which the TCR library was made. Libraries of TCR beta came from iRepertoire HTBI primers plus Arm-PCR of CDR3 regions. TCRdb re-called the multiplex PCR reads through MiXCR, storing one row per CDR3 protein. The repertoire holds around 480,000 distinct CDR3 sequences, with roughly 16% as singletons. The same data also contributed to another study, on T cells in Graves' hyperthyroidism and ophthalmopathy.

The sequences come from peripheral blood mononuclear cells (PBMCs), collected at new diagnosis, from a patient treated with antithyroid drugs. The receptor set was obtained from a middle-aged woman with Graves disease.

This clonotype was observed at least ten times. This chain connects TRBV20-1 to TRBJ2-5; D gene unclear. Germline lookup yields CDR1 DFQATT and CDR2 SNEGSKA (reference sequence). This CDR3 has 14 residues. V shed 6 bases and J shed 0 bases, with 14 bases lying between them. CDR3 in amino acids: CSAVTGKNQETQYF. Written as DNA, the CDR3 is TGCAGTGCCGTTACTGGGAAGAACCAAGAGACCCAGTACTTC.

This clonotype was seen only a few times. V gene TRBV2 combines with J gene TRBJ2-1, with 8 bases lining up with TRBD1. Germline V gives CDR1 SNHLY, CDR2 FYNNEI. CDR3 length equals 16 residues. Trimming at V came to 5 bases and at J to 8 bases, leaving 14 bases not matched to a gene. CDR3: CASSPGPGGYPDEQFF. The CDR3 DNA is TGTGCCAGCAGTCCGGGCCCAGGGGGCTACCCGGATGAGCAGTTCTTC.

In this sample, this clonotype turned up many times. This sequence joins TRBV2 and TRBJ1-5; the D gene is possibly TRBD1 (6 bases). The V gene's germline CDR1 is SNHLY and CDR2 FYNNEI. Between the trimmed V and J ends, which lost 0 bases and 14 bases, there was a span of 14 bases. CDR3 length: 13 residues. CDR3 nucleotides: TGTGCCAGCAGTGAAGCGAAGACAGGAGCCAAGCATTTT. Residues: CASSEAKTGAKHF. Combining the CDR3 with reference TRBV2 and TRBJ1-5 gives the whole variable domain EPEVTQTPSHQVTQMGQEVILRCVPISNHLYFYWYRQILGQKVEFLVSFYNNEISEKSEIFDDQFSVERPDGSNFTLKIRSTKLEDSAMYFCASSEAKTGAKHFGDGTRLSIL.

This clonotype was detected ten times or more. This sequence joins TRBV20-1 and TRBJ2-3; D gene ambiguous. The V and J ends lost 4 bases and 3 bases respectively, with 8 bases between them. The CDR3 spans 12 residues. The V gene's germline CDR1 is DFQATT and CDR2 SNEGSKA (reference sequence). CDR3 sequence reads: CSATPRTDTQYF. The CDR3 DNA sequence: TGCAGTGCTACTCCCAGGACAGATACGCAGTATTTT.

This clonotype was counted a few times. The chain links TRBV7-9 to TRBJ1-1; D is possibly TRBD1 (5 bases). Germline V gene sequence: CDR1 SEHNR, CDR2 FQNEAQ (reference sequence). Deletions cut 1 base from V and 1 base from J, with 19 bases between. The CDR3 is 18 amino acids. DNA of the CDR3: TGTGCCAGCAGCTTAGAAGGGATCGTGCAGGGTAAGAACACTGAAGCTTTCTTT. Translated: CASSLEGIVQGKNTEAFF.

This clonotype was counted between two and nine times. CDR3 sequence: CASSQDLTGATPLHF. CDR3 sequence (DNA): TGCGCCAGCAGCCAAGATTTGACAGGGGCTACACCCCTCCACTTT. This chain joins TRBV4-1 and TRBJ1-6; 8 nucleotides match TRBD1. Germline trimming cut 0 bases from V and 11 bases from J; bases unmatched to any gene: 6. Germline lookup yields CDR1 MGHRA and CDR2 YSYEKL. CDR3 length equals 15 residues.

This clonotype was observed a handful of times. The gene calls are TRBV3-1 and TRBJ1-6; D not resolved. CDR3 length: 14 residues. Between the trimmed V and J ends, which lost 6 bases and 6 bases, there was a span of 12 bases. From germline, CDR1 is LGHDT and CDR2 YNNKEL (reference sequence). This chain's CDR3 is CASSPNVVNSPLHF. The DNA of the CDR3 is TGTGCCAGCAGTCCCAACGTAGTTAATTCACCCCTCCACTTT.

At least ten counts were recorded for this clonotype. The CDR3: CAITASQGPPSYEQYF. The CDR3 region has the DNA TGTGCCATCACCGCTAGTCAGGGGCCCCCTTCCTACGAGCAGTACTTC. The rearrangement joins TRBV10-3 to TRBJ2-7; TRBD1 might be the D (6 bases). V lost 7 bases, J lost 1 base, and 20 bases lay in between. This CDR3 is built from 16 residues. Germline CDR1 reads ENHRY; CDR2 reads SYGVKD.

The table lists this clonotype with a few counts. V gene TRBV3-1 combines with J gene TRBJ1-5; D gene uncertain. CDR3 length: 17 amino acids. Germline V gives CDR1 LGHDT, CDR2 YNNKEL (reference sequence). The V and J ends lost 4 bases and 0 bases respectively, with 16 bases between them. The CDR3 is CASSPSFLSDSNQPQHF. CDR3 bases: TGTGCCAGCAGCCCTTCTTTTCTTTCGGATAGCAATCAGCCCCAGCATTTT.

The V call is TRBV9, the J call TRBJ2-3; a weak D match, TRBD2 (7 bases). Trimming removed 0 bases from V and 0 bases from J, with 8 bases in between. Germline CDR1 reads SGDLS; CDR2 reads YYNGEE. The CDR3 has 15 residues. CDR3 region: CASSVGGGSTDTQYF. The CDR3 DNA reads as TGTGCCAGCAGCGTAGGGGGGGGCAGCACAGATACGCAGTATTTT.

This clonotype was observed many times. The CDR3 DNA is TGTGCCAGCAGCCAAGTCGGGGGCGGATACGAGCAGTACTTC. Amino acid sequence: CASSQVGGGYEQYF. The J gene is TRBJ2-7, the V gene TRBV3-1; D may match TRBD1 or TRBD2 (6 bases each). CDR3 length: 14 residues. Germline V CDR1 and CDR2: LGHDT, YNNKEL (reference sequence). The V and J ends lost 1 base and 4 bases respectively, with 11 bases between them.

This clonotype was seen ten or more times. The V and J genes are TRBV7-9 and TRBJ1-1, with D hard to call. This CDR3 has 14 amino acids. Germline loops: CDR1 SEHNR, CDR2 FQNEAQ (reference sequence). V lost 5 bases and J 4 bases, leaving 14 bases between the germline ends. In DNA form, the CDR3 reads TGTGCCAGCAGCCTGCTGGAGGTGGGCACTGAAGCTTTCTTT. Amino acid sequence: CASSLLEVGTEAFF.

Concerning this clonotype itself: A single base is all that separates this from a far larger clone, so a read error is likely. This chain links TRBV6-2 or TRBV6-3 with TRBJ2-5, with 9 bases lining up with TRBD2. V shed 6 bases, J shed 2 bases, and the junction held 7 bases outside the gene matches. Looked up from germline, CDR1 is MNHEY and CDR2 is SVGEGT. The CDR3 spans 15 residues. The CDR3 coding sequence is TGTGCCAGCAGCCAGCGGGGGGCAGGGCAAGAGACCCAGTACTTC. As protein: CASSQRGAGQETQYF.

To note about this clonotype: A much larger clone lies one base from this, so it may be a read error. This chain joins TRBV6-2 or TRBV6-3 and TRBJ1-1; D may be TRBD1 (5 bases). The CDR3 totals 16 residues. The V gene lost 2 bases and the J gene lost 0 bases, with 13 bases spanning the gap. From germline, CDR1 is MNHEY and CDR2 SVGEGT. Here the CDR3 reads CASSYPKGRVNTEAFF. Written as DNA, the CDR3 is TGTGCCAGCAGTTACCCTAAGGGGAGGGTGAACACTGAAGCTTTCTTT.

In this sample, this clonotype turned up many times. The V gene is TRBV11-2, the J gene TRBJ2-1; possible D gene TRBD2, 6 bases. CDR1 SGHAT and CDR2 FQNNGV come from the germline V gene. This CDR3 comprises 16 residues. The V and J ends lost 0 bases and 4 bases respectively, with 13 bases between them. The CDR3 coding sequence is TGTGCCAGCAGCTTAGATGTCGCGGGGTGGTACAATGAGCAGTTCTTC. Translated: CASSLDVAGWYNEQFF.